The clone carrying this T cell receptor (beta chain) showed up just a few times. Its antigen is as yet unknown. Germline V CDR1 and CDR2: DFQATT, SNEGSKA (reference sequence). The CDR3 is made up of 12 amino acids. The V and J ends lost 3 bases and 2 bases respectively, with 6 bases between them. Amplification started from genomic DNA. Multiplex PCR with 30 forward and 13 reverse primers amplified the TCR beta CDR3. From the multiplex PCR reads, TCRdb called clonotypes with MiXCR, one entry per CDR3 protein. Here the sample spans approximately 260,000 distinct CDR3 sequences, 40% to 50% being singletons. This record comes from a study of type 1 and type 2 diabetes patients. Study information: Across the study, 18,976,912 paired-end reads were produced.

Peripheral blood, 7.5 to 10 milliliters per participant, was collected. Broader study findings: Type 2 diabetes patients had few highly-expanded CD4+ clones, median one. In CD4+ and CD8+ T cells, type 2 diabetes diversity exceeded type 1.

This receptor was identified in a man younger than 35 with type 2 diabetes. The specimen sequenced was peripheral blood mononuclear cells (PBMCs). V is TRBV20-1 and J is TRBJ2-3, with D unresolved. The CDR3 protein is CSASENTDTQYF. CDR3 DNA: TGCAGTGCTAGCGAAAACACAGATACGCAGTATTTT.